A single sample is the source of the 28 T cell receptor beta chains below, sequenced in a study of blood T cell repertoires in COVID-19. Assay: immunoSEQ multiplex PCR; the TCRdb copy retains only in-frame clones and omits some. The data hold 250,000 to 300,000 clones, with 80% to 85% observed a single time. The sequenced material came from peripheral blood. The receptors shown here come from a woman aged 55-70 years with active or convalescent COVID-19.

The chain carries TRBV7-9 and TRBJ1-1, with 8 nucleotides matching TRBD1. The CDR3 has 15 residues. Per the germline V gene, CDR1 is SEHNR and CDR2 is FQNEAQ (reference sequence). J lost 1 base, V lost 5 bases, and 6 bases had no gene match. The CDR3 DNA is TGTGCCAGCAGCCTCAGGGGGCTGGGGAACACTGAAGCTTTCTTT. Amino acid sequence: CASSLRGLGNTEAFF. The complete variable domain, with remaining parts taken from reference TRBV7-9 and TRBJ1-1, reads DTGVSQNPRHKITKRGQNVTFRCDPISEHNRLYWYRQTLGQGPEFLTYFQNEAQLEKSRLLSDRFSAERPKGSFSTLEIQRTEQGDSAMYLCASSLRGLGNTEAFFGQGTRLTVV.

The chain has TRBV27 and TRBJ1-2, with D perhaps matching TRBD1 (6 bases). V lost 8 bases, J lost 7 bases, and 23 bases lay in between. CDR1 MNHEY and CDR2 SMNVEV come from the germline V gene (reference sequence). The CDR3 consists of 15 residues. CDR3 residues: CASRSAGERWGGYTF. The CDR3 DNA reads TGTGCCAGCCGATCGGCAGGGGAGCGATGGGGTGGCTACACCTTC.

This clone was observed a single time. The J gene is TRBJ2-7, the V gene TRBV6-5; TRBD2 matches at 10 bases. CDR3 size: 13 residues. CDR1 and CDR2 (germline): MNHEY, SVGAGI. J lost 2 bases, V lost 5 bases, and 0 bases had no gene match. In DNA form, the CDR3 reads TGTGCCAGCAGTCTAGCGGGAGCCTACGAGCAGTACTTC. Translation gives CASSLAGAYEQYF.

The rearrangement joins TRBV9 to TRBJ2-3; D is perhaps TRBD1 (5 bases). Trimming took off 4 bases at V and 2 bases at J, with 14 bases between the two ends. Germline V gives CDR1 SGDLS, CDR2 YYNGEE. This CDR3 is 15 amino acids long. The CDR3 DNA reads TGTGCCAGCAGCTCCTCAGGGTATACCACAGATACGCAGTATTTT. Translation: CASSSSGYTTDTQYF.

This sequence joins TRBV27 and TRBJ1-6; no definite D call. Per the germline V gene, CDR1 is MNHEY and CDR2 is SMNVEV (reference sequence). The CDR3 loop spans 13 amino acids. V was cut by 7 bases and J by 6 bases, with 10 bases left in between. CDR3 coding DNA: TGTGCCAGCACCCCGGAGGGTAATTCACCCCTCCACTTT. This sequence encodes CASTPEGNSPLHF.

For the CDR3, the DNA is TGTGCCAGCTCACCGGACACCTACGAGCAGTACTTC. It is translated as CASSPDTYEQYF. V usage is TRBV18 and J usage is TRBJ2-7; D is possibly TRBD1 (5 bases). V was cut by 3 bases and J by 2 bases, with 5 bases left in between. This CDR3 is built from 12 residues. Looked up from germline, CDR1 is KGHSH and CDR2 is LQKENI.

The chain has TRBV7-6 and TRBJ2-7, with a possible D match to TRBD1 (6 bases). Germline V gives CDR1 SGHVS, CDR2 FNYEAQ. CDR3 length: 13 residues. V lost 5 bases to trimming and J lost 7 bases, with 15 bases between them. This CDR3 reads CASSQSQGWEQYF. The CDR3 coding sequence is TGTGCCAGCAGCCAGAGTCAGGGGTGGGAGCAGTACTTC.

The chain uses TRBV3-1 (or the pseudogene TRBV3-2) and TRBJ1-5, with D unclear. Per the germline V gene, CDR1 is LGHDT and CDR2 is YNNKEL (reference sequence). The CDR3 is 16 amino acids. V was trimmed by 4 bases and J by 3 bases, leaving 16 bases between them. The CDR3 nucleotides read TGTGCCAGCAGCCCCGGCCAAGCTAGACTCAATCAGCCCCAGCATTTT. It specifies CASSPGQARLNQPQHF.

The genes are TRBV7-9 and TRBJ2-7; 10 bases map to TRBD1. Germline V gene lookup returns CDR1 SEHNR and CDR2 FQNEAQ (reference sequence). This CDR3 has 14 residues. Losses at the gene ends were 6 bases for V and 1 base for J; bases not matched to a gene: 3. CDR3 coding DNA: TGTGCCAGCAGGGACAGGGGGGATTCCTACGAGCAGTACTTC. As protein: CASRDRGDSYEQYF.

This clone was seen just once. This chain links TRBV7-9 with TRBJ2-7; D not certain. Germline V gene lookup returns CDR1 SEHNR and CDR2 FQNEAQ (reference sequence). The CDR3 contains 12 residues. V lost 8 bases, J lost 1 base, and 9 bases lay in between. The CDR3 reads CASGGRSYEQYF. The DNA of the CDR3 is TGTGCCAGCGGCGGCAGATCCTACGAGCAGTACTTC.

This sequence joins TRBV19 and TRBJ2-7; 10 bases are a match to TRBD2. V lost 5 bases and J lost 3; bases outside the gene matches: 1. Germline V lookup: CDR1 LNHDA, CDR2 SQIVND (reference sequence). The CDR3 totals 13 residues. The CDR3 here is CASSPSGGYEQYF. The CDR3 DNA reads TGTGCCAGTAGTCCTAGCGGGGGCTACGAGCAGTACTTC.

This clone was observed a single time. This chain connects TRBV19 to TRBJ1-1; D gene uncertain. Germline V gene data show CDR1 as LNHDA and CDR2 as SQIVND (reference sequence). The length of the CDR3 is 15 residues. V was cut by 4 bases and J by 0 bases, with 12 bases left in between. CDR3 sequence: CASSKQNLMNTEAFF. CDR3 nucleotides: TGTGCCAGTAGTAAACAGAACTTAATGAACACTGAAGCTTTCTTT.

This chain links TRBV11-2 with TRBJ2-5, with D perhaps TRBD1 (5 bases). Germline CDR1 reads SGHAT; CDR2 reads FQNNGV. This CDR3 comprises 16 residues. V was trimmed by 4 bases and J by 5 bases, leaving 20 bases between them. CDR3 in amino acids: CASSSGTLRDRETQYF. CDR3 bases: TGTGCCAGCAGCTCCGGCACCCTCAGGGATCGGGAGACCCAGTACTTC.

This clone showed up just once. This chain uses TRBV5-1 with TRBJ2-7, with 7 bases matching TRBD1. After removal of 4 bases from V and 1 base from J, the junction contained 11 bases not matched to a gene. The CDR3 covers 16 residues. CDR1 is SGHRS, CDR2 YFSETQ, per germline. The CDR3 sequence is CASSLRTTGQSYEQYF. CDR3 sequence (DNA): TGCGCCAGCAGCCTACGTACTACGGGACAGTCCTACGAGCAGTACTTC.

V and J are TRBV7-2 and TRBJ2-1, with 13 positions matching TRBD2. Germline lookup yields CDR1 SGHTA and CDR2 FQGNSA. This CDR3 has 15 residues. The junction had 3 bases not matched to a gene; V was cut back by 4 bases and J by 6 bases. CDR3 loop: CASSSRLAGGNEQFF. For the CDR3, the DNA is TGTGCCAGCAGCTCGCGACTAGCGGGGGGCAATGAGCAGTTCTTC.

This chain links TRBV5-4 with TRBJ2-7; maybe TRBD1 (5 bases). Trimming shortened V by 1 base and J by 8 bases, and 10 bases separated the two germline ends. This CDR3 has 12 residues. Per germline, CDR1 SGHNT and CDR2 YYREEE (reference sequence). Written as DNA, the CDR3 is TGTGCCAGCAGCTTGCGGCAGGGCCAGCAGTACTTC. Residues: CASSLRQGQQYF.

The V and J genes are TRBV23-1 and TRBJ2-7; 8 positions agree with TRBD2. TRBV23-1 is assigned to the ORF class and has an uncertain function. V shed 3 bases and J 3 bases; nucleotides not matched to a gene: 16. This CDR3 comprises 18 residues. Here the CDR3 reads CASSHPRGVEGVSYEQYF. In nucleotides, the CDR3 is TGCGCCAGCAGTCATCCGCGGGGGGTGGAGGGCGTAAGCTACGAGCAGTACTTC.

This chain links TRBV29-1 with TRBJ1-4; tentative D call: TRBD1 (6 bases). Trimming removed 3 bases at V and 8 bases at J, with 19 bases between. The CDR3 runs 15 residues. Germline CDR1 is SQVTM and CDR2 is ANQGSEA. The CDR3 sequence is CSVDLMGAGGEKLFF. The CDR3 DNA reads TGCAGCGTTGACCTCATGGGGGCGGGCGGAGAAAAACTGTTTTTT.

The table lists this clone with a count of one. The V gene is TRBV7-6, the J gene TRBJ2-3, with TRBD1 matching 8 bases. The length of the CDR3 is 15 residues. Germline lookup yields CDR1 SGHVS and CDR2 FNYEAQ. V lost 6 bases to trimming and J lost 2 bases; unmatched junction nucleotides: 7. CDR3 region: CASSPLGQDTDTQYF. In DNA, the CDR3 is TGTGCCAGCAGTCCTCTGGGACAGGACACAGATACGCAGTATTTT.

J is TRBJ1-5 and V is TRBV5-1, with a possible D match to TRBD1 (6 bases). Germline V lookup: CDR1 SGHRS, CDR2 YFSETQ. This CDR3 contains 14 residues. V lost 4 bases, J lost 6 bases, and 14 bases lay in between. The CDR3 bases are TGCGCCAGCAGCATTTCCGGGGGGGCTCAGCCCCAGCATTTT. Amino acid sequence: CASSISGGAQPQHF. Complete variable domain (other parts from reference TRBV5-1 and TRBJ1-5): KAGVTQTPRYLIKTRGQQVTLSCSPISGHRSVSWYQQTPGQGLQFLFEYFSETQRNKGNFPGRFSGRQFSNSRSEMNVSTLELGDSALYLCASSISGGAQPQHFGDGTRLSIL.

The genes are TRBV7-2 and TRBJ2-3, with D maybe TRBD2 (6 bases). The CDR3 has 15 residues. The germline V gene encodes CDR1 SGHTA and CDR2 FQGNSA. The V end lost 5 bases, the J end lost 4 bases, and 16 bases lay between the germline ends. The CDR3 DNA reads as TGTGCCAGCAGCCTAAGCGGGTCTGGGGCAGATACGCAGTATTTT. Protein sequence: CASSLSGSGADTQYF. The full variable domain, rest sourced from reference TRBV7-2 and TRBJ2-3, is GAGVSQSPSNKVTEKGKDVELRCDPISGHTALYWYRQSLGQGLEFLIYFQGNSAPDKSGLPSDRFSAERTGGSVSTLTIQRTQQEDSAVYLCASSLSGSGADTQYFGPGTRLTVL.

The chain has TRBV10-3 and TRBJ2-7, with 9 bases fitting TRBD1. This CDR3 comprises 14 residues. Germline CDR1 ENHRY, CDR2 SYGVKD. V dropped 4 bases and J dropped 5; count of bases not matched to a gene: 6. As DNA, the CDR3 is TGTGCCATCAGTGTACAAGGACAGGGGAACGAGCAGTACTTC. Translating gives CAISVQGQGNEQYF.

This clone has just one count. The chain couples TRBV9 to TRBJ2-7, with 7 bases fitting TRBD2. Germline lookup yields CDR1 SGDLS and CDR2 YYNGEE. The ends lost 0 bases at V and 4 bases at J; junction bases unmatched: 10. This CDR3 spans 16 amino acids. This chain's CDR3 is CASSVESASGLYEQYF. Written as DNA, the CDR3 is TGTGCCAGCAGCGTAGAGTCGGCTAGCGGTTTGTACGAGCAGTACTTC.

V and J are TRBV12-5 and TRBJ1-5, with D uncertain. Trimming removed 1 base from V and 5 bases from J, with 9 bases in between. The CDR3 consists of 14 residues. Germline V gene lookup returns CDR1 LGHNT and CDR2 FRNRAP. CDR3 in DNA: TGTGCTAGTGGTTTGGGGGTCGCGGATCAGCCCCAGCATTTT. Translated: CASGLGVADQPQHF.

J is TRBJ1-1 and V is TRBV5-1; D unclear. CDR3 size: 13 residues. From germline, CDR1 is SGHRS and CDR2 YFSETQ. V lost 7 bases, J lost 1 base, and 11 bases lay in between. The CDR3 loop reads CASATDSNTEAFF. In DNA, the CDR3 is TGCGCCAGCGCCACAGATTCGAACACTGAAGCTTTCTTT.

The rearrangement links TRBV19 to TRBJ1-2, with 7 bases lining up with TRBD1. The CDR3 is 13 residues long. V shed 10 bases and J 5 bases; nucleotides not matched to a gene: 10. Germline V gives CDR1 LNHDA, CDR2 SQIVND (reference sequence). CDR3 in DNA: TGTGCCACATACAGGGGCCCGGGGTATGGCTACACCTTC. This sequence encodes CATYRGPGYGYTF.

As for this clone: One end of the junction is discordant with germline, which a read error may explain. The chain combines TRBV28 with TRBJ2-1; TRBD2 might be the D (5 bases). The CDR3 runs 11 residues. CDR1 is MDHEN and CDR2 is SYDVKM in the germline V gene. CDR3 nucleotides: TGTGCCAGCCGACTATACAGTGAGCAGTTCTTC. Its translation is CASRLYSEQFF.

CDR3 amino acids: CASRQGLQNYGYTF. CDR3 nucleotides: TGTGCCAGCAGACAGGGCCTACAAAACTATGGCTACACCTTC. The rearrangement uses TRBV6-5 and TRBJ1-2; perhaps TRBD1 as D (6 bases). The V end was cut by 6 bases, the J end by 2 bases, with 13 bases between. Per germline, CDR1 MNHEY and CDR2 SVGAGI. This CDR3 has 14 residues.